The next 28 T cell receptor beta chains were all read from a single sample in a study of PD-1 blockade in mismatch repair-deficient tumors. The table came from immunoSEQ multiplex PCR; TCRdb's copy has only in-frame clones and leaves some out. The sample lists 25,000 to 30,000 clones; roughly 83% were seen once. The sequenced sample was PBMCs, obtained before pembrolizumab treatment. Receptor source: an adult with mismatch repair-deficient cancer.

This rearrangement joins TRBV5-1 to TRBJ2-7; possible D gene TRBD2, 5 bases. This CDR3 contains 13 residues. Germline CDR1 SGHRS, CDR2 YFSETQ. Trimming took off 1 base at V and 4 bases at J, with 9 bases between the two ends. CDR3: CASSLSGVYEQYF. The CDR3 nucleotides read TGCGCCAGCAGCTTGTCCGGGGTTTACGAGCAGTACTTC.

The chain couples TRBV19 to TRBJ1-2, with 10 bases that match TRBD1. Germline loops: CDR1 LNHDA, CDR2 SQIVND (reference sequence). The CDR3 extends over 17 amino acids. J gave up 3 bases and V 0 bases, and 7 bases lay outside the gene matches. As DNA, the CDR3 is TGTGCCAGTAGTATAGATAAAGGGACAGGGGACCACTATGGCTACACCTTC. It yields the protein CASSIDKGTGDHYGYTF.

Only a few counts were recorded for this clone. The chain couples TRBV18 to TRBJ2-7; 11 nucleotides line up with TRBD2. With V trimmed by 4 bases and J by 5 bases, 7 bases remained unmatched. CDR3 length equals 15 residues. In germline, CDR1 is KGHSH, CDR2 LQKENI. CDR3 in amino acids: CASSRLLAGEDEQYF. As DNA, the CDR3 is TGTGCCAGCTCACGGTTACTAGCGGGAGAAGACGAGCAGTACTTC. Full variable domain (remainder filled in from reference TRBV18 and TRBJ2-7): NAGVMQNPRHLVRRRGQEARLRCSPMKGHSHVYWYRQLPEEGLKFMVYLQKENIIDESGMPKERFSAEFPKEGPSILRIQQVVRGDSAAYFCASSRLLAGEDEQYFGPGTRLTVT.

The chain has TRBV29-1 and TRBJ2-1, with D possibly matching TRBD2 (5 bases). This CDR3 comprises 11 residues. The germline gives CDR1 SQVTM, CDR2 ANQGSEA. V gave up 5 bases and J gave up 6 bases, with 8 bases separating them. The CDR3 protein is CSVPGVNEQFF. As DNA, the CDR3 is TGCAGCGTTCCCGGGGTCAATGAGCAGTTCTTC.

The table lists this clone with a few counts. V is TRBV6-1 and J is TRBJ1-2; D remains unclear. CDR3 size: 14 residues. V lost 1 base and J 5 bases, leaving 11 bases between the germline ends. Looked up from germline, CDR1 is MNHNS and CDR2 is SASEGT. In DNA form, the CDR3 reads TGTGCCAGCAGTGAAGTCGGTCTAACTTATGGCTACACCTTC. Amino acids: CASSEVGLTYGYTF.

The CDR3 region has the DNA TGTGCCAGCAGCTTGGCGACCAGCGGGACGCCCTACCAAGAGACCCAGTACTTC. It codes for CASSLATSGTPYQETQYF. V is TRBV5-8 and J is TRBJ2-5; 7 bases agree with TRBD2. Germline-derived CDR1 and CDR2 are SGHTS and YDEGEE. With 0 bases clipped from V and 0 bases from J, the junction kept 11 bases outside the gene matches. This CDR3 has 18 residues. The full variable domain, rest sourced from reference TRBV5-8 and TRBJ2-5, is EAGVTQSPTHLIKTRGQQATLRCSPISGHTSVYWYQQALGLGLQFLLWYDEGEERNRGNFPPRFSGRQFPNYSSELNVNALELEDSALYLCASSLATSGTPYQETQYFGPGTRLLVL.

On this clone: The germline gene is not matched at one end of the junction; a read error may be the cause. This sequence joins TRBV19 and TRBJ1-6; weak D call: TRBD1 (5 bases). The germline V gene encodes CDR1 LNHDA and CDR2 SQIVND (reference sequence). The CDR3 has 18 amino acids. CDR3 region: CASSPLDGQGGYISPLHF. The CDR3 bases are TGTGCCAGTAGTCCCCTGGATGGGCAGGGTGGGTATATTTCACCCCTCCACTTT.

This chain links TRBV5-1 with TRBJ1-2, with a tentative D call TRBD1 (6 bases). V was cut by 2 bases and J by 1 base, with 9 bases left in between. The CDR3 length is 14 residues. Germline assignment: CDR1 SGHRS and CDR2 YFSETQ. The CDR3 DNA is TGCGCCAGCAGCTTTACGGACAGTAACTATGGCTACACCTTC. Translation gives CASSFTDSNYGYTF.

This sequence joins TRBV27 and TRBJ2-1; D is uncertain. Trimming took off 6 bases at V and 4 bases at J, with 16 bases between the two ends. The germline CDR1 and CDR2 sequences are MNHEY and SMNVEV (reference sequence). CDR3 length equals 15 residues. CDR3 sequence reads: CASRPHSQSYNEQFF. The CDR3 DNA is TGTGCCAGCAGGCCTCACAGCCAATCTTACAATGAGCAGTTCTTC.

The rearrangement uses TRBV7-9 and TRBJ2-7; the match to TRBD1 covers 9 bases. There are 19 residues in the CDR3. With 5 bases clipped from V and 2 bases from J, the junction kept 19 bases outside the gene matches. Germline CDR1 reads SEHNR; CDR2 reads FQNEAQ (reference sequence). CDR3 DNA: TGTGCCAGCAGCCCAGGGGGGTTGGGGACAGGGTCTAGGCCCTACGAGCAGTACTTC. The encoded protein is CASSPGGLGTGSRPYEQYF.

This chain links TRBV7-9 with TRBJ2-7, with 8 positions matching TRBD2. The CDR3 has 14 amino acids. Looked up from germline, CDR1 is SEHNR and CDR2 is FQNEAQ (reference sequence). V was pared by 0 bases and J by 2 bases, with 0 bases of the junction left unmatched. CDR3 amino acids: CASSLASGTYEQYF. CDR3 sequence (DNA): TGTGCCAGCAGCTTAGCTAGCGGGACCTACGAGCAGTACTTC.

The chain is built from TRBV29-1 and TRBJ2-7, with D perhaps matching TRBD2 (5 bases). Germline CDR1 reads SQVTM; CDR2 reads ANQGSEA. CDR3 length equals 11 residues. V lost 7 bases to trimming and J lost 3 bases, with 10 bases between them. The CDR3 protein is CSAGIDYEQYF. CDR3 DNA sequence: TGCAGCGCCGGGATCGACTACGAGCAGTACTTC.

The rearrangement uses TRBV7-2 and TRBJ2-1; TRBD2 agrees at 7 bases. The CDR3 loop spans 16 amino acids. V lost 1 base and J lost 0; bases outside the gene matches: 3. Germline loops: CDR1 SGHTA, CDR2 FQGNSA. This CDR3 is CASSLVSGVSYNEQFF. The CDR3 DNA is TGTGCCAGCAGCTTAGTCAGCGGGGTCTCCTACAATGAGCAGTTCTTC.

The V gene is TRBV6-1, the J gene TRBJ2-5; tentatively, D is TRBD1 (6 bases). The germline V and J ends were trimmed by 10 bases and 4 bases, with 22 bases remaining between them. Germline CDR1 MNHNS, CDR2 SASEGT. The CDR3 contains 15 residues. Here the CDR3 reads CATGPMLQGRETQYF. The CDR3 DNA follows: TGTGCCACGGGCCCAATGTTACAGGGTCGAGAGACCCAGTACTTC.

The genes are TRBV7-2 and TRBJ1-1; D gene uncertain. V shed 8 bases and J shed 2 bases, with 12 bases lying between them. The length of the CDR3 is 13 residues. CDR1 and CDR2 (germline): SGHTA, FQGNSA. This chain's CDR3 is CASAPRVNTEAFF. The DNA of the CDR3 is TGTGCCAGCGCTCCGCGAGTTAACACTGAAGCTTTCTTT.

The chain joins TRBV7-2 to TRBJ2-5; 8 bases match TRBD2. The J call is in doubt because the DNA end fits TRBJ2-7 better. Germline lookup yields CDR1 SGHTA and CDR2 FQGNSA. The CDR3 contains 15 residues. The CDR3: CASSSRREGWYEQYF. In nucleotides, the CDR3 is TGTGCCAGCAGCTCCCGCCGGGAGGGTTGGTACGAGCAGTACTTC.

The CDR3 spells CAITTGEGSLYYGYTF. The CDR3 nucleotides are TGTGCCATCACTACCGGGGAGGGGTCACTCTACTATGGCTACACCTTC. The chain couples TRBV28 to TRBJ1-2; a weak D match, TRBD1 (5 bases). This CDR3 is 16 amino acids long. CDR1 and CDR2 (germline): MDHEN, SYDVKM. The V end was cut by 10 bases, the J end by 3 bases, with 24 bases between.

This chain links TRBV5-1 with TRBJ1-3; D may be TRBD1 (6 bases). The germline V gene has CDR1 SGHRS and CDR2 YFSETQ. Trimming removed 5 bases at V and 4 bases at J, with 13 bases between. The CDR3 contains 14 residues. CDR3: CASRPQGSGNTIYF. CDR3 coding DNA: TGCGCCAGCAGGCCACAGGGTTCGGGAAACACCATATATTTT.

This clone occurred a few times. This rearrangement joins TRBV2 to TRBJ2-7, with D tentatively TRBD2 (5 bases). Per germline, CDR1 SNHLY and CDR2 FYNNEI. The V end was cut by 5 bases, the J end by 3 bases, with 11 bases between. The CDR3 is 13 residues long. Written as DNA, the CDR3 is TGTGCCAGCAGTCCAGGACTGATCTACGAGCAGTACTTC. As protein: CASSPGLIYEQYF.

The chain links TRBV10-2 to TRBJ2-3, with TRBD2 as a possible D gene (6 bases). The germline gives CDR1 WSHSY, CDR2 SAAADI. The V and J ends lost 7 bases and 3 bases respectively, with 11 bases between them. CDR3 length: 13 residues. DNA for the CDR3: TGCGCCAGCAAGGAGGGGTGGACAGATACGCAGTATTTT. It yields the protein CASKEGWTDTQYF.

The sample holds a few counts of this clone. V and J are TRBV7-2 and TRBJ2-7, with D possibly TRBD1 on 5 matching bases. CDR1 and CDR2 (germline): SGHTA, FQGNSA. The CDR3 runs 14 residues. The V end lost 1 base, the J end lost 5 bases, and 12 bases lay between the germline ends. The CDR3 here is CASSLVGRVNEQYF. The CDR3 DNA is TGTGCCAGCAGCTTAGTGGGCAGGGTAAACGAGCAGTACTTC.

The chain uses TRBV25-1 and TRBJ2-5, with a possible D match to TRBD2 (6 bases). The CDR3 sequence is 14 residues long. Trimming shortened V by 3 bases and J by 6 bases, and 14 bases separated the two germline ends. Germline V CDR1 and CDR2: MGHDK, SYGVNS. This chain's CDR3 is CASSEPGDLKTQYF. The CDR3 DNA is TGTGCCAGCAGTGAGCCGGGGGATCTAAAGACCCAGTACTTC. Full variable domain (remainder filled in from reference TRBV25-1 and TRBJ2-5): EADIYQTPRYLVIGTGKKITLECSQTMGHDKMYWYQQDPGMELHLIHYSYGVNSTEKGDLSSESTVSRIRTEHFPLTLESARPSHTSQYLCASSEPGDLKTQYFGPGTRLLVL.

The chain couples TRBV15 to TRBJ1-1; the D is unclear. V dropped 4 bases and J dropped 1 base, with 13 bases sitting between them. CDR1 is LNHNV and CDR2 is YYDKDF in the germline V gene (reference sequence). CDR3 length: 15 residues. The CDR3 reads CATSTHRISNTEAFF. The CDR3 DNA reads TGTGCCACCAGCACCCACAGAATATCGAACACTGAAGCTTTCTTT.

The chain is built from TRBV5-1 and TRBJ2-7, with 14 bases matching TRBD2. The CDR3 has 16 amino acids. J gave up 9 bases and V 4 bases, and 12 bases lay outside the gene matches. Germline assignment: CDR1 SGHRS and CDR2 YFSETQ. Here the CDR3 reads CASSPSPGTSGSLQYF. The CDR3 DNA reads TGCGCCAGCAGCCCCTCCCCCGGGACTAGCGGGAGTCTGCAGTACTTC.

This chain links TRBV28 with TRBJ1-1; D gene ambiguous. The CDR3 contains 15 residues. V was shortened by 5 bases and J by 1 base, with 14 bases between the two germline ends. Looked up from germline, CDR1 is MDHEN and CDR2 is SYDVKM. This CDR3 reads CASSLLGLSNTEAFF. CDR3 sequence (DNA): TGTGCCAGCAGTCTCCTTGGACTTTCGAACACTGAAGCTTTCTTT.

The chain carries TRBV5-1 and TRBJ1-2, with a weak D call TRBD1 (5 bases). Germline lookup yields CDR1 SGHRS and CDR2 YFSETQ. V shed 9 bases and J shed 3 bases, with 15 bases lying between them. The CDR3 consists of 13 residues. CDR3 DNA: TGCGCCACGAAGCCGGGGGATCACTATGGCTACACCTTC. Encoded protein: CATKPGDHYGYTF.

This chain joins TRBV5-1 and TRBJ2-1; 9 bases are a match to TRBD2. Losses at the gene ends were 4 bases for V and 4 bases for J; bases not matched to a gene: 9. CDR3 length: 16 amino acids. Germline V gene sequence: CDR1 SGHRS, CDR2 YFSETQ. CDR3 in DNA: TGCGCCAGCAGCCCTCCCGGGCTAGCGGGATACAATGAGCAGTTCTTC. Protein product: CASSPPGLAGYNEQFF.

The chain links TRBV29-1 to TRBJ1-1; D ambiguous. V was cut by 4 bases and J by 0 bases, with 6 bases left in between. The CDR3 covers 12 residues. Germline V gene sequence: CDR1 SQVTM, CDR2 ANQGSEA. In DNA, the CDR3 is TGCAGCGTTGCCCACATGAACACTGAAGCTTTCTTT. Translating it yields CSVAHMNTEAFF. The complete variable domain, with remaining parts taken from reference TRBV29-1 and TRBJ1-1, reads SAVISQKPSRDICQRGTSLTIQCQVDSQVTMMFWYRQQPGQSLTLIATANQGSEATYESGFVIDKFPISRPNLTFSTLTVSNMSPEDSSIYLCSVAHMNTEAFFGQGTRLTVV.